This entry features one T cell receptor (beta chain) sequence. Its specificity is not known. Germline CDR1 and CDR2: SQVTM and ANQGSEA. V trimming: 4 bases; J trimming: 2 bases; junction bases outside the gene matches: 3. This CDR3 is built from 13 residues. Among all donors, each was a healthy Caucasian. The data are from a study of identical twins. It was template switching that added a universal primer site, and there were unique molecular identifiers on the cDNA. TCRdb called the 5' RACE reads again in MiXCR, with one record for every CDR3 protein. Seen here are approximately 500,000 distinct CDR3 sequences, 12% to 15% observed once, and the top ten hold 0.44%. General study findings and limits: Conclusions were based on cross-sectional statistical analysis, without following the same donors.

A further study also used this sample, focusing on yellow fever vaccine responses in identical twins.

This chain uses TRBV29-1 with TRBJ2-7; 9 bases fit TRBD1. The sequencing input was CD4+ T cells sorted from blood. This TCR was sampled from a young woman in good health. The CDR3 loop reads CSVARTGAYEQYF. The CDR3 nucleotides read TGCAGCGTTGCCCGGACAGGGGCCTACGAGCAGTACTTC.